This note documents a single T cell receptor beta chain sequence. This CDR3 region has 14 residues. From germline, CDR1 is KGHSH and CDR2 LQKENI. Trimming removed 4 bases at V and 5 bases at J, with 14 bases between. In terms of age and location, participants ranged from roughly 18 to 89 years and lived in roughly 22 US areas. These data originate in a study of blood T cell repertoires in COVID-19. The overall study: The United States, Italy and Spain supplied acute and convalescent COVID-19 samples. The analysed material was cDNA or gDNA that came from T cells, B-cell-depleted T cells, or PBMCs.

In the study's own analysis: Amplification of reference gene primers provided the estimated nucleated cell counts. This table comes from immunoSEQ multiplex PCR, and its TCRdb copy is limited to in-frame clones, with some not included. For V, J and clone size, that table is used; D and trimming come from the DNA. The sample has approximately 210,000 clones; around 81% are singletons. The gene calls are TRBV18 and TRBJ2-5; D might be TRBD2 (5 bases). What was sequenced was PBMCs or T cells enriched from blood (not recorded which). This clonotype was obtained from a man aged 25-40 years with acute COVID-19. The CDR3 DNA follows: TGTGCCAGCTCACGTGCCTCGGAGGTGGAGACCCAGTACTTC. This translates into CASSRASEVETQYF.